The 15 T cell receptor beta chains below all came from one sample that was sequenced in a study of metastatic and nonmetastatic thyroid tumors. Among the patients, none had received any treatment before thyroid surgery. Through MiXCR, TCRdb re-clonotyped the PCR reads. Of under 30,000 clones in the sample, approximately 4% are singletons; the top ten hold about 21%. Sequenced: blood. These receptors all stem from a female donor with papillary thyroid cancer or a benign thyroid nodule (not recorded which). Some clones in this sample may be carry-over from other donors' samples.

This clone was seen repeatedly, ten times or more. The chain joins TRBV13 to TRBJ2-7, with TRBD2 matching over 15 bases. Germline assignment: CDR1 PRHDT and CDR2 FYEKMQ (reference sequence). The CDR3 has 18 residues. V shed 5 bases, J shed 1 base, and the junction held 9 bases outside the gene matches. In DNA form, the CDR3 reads TGTGCCAGCAGCCACGCCGGGACTAGCGGGAGGTCTTCCTACGAGCAGTACTTC. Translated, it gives CASSHAGTSGRSSYEQYF.

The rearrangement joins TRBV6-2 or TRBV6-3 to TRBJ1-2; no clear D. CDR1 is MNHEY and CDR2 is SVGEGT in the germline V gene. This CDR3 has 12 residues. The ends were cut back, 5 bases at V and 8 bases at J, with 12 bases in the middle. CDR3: CASSGNGYGYTF. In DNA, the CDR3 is TGTGCCAGCAGTGGGAATGGATACGGCTACACCTTC.

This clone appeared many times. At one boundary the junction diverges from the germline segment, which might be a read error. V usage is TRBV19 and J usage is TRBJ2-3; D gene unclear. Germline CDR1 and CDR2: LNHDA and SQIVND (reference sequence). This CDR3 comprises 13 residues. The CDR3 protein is CAGSIRASDTQYF. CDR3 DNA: TGTGCCGGTAGTATCAGAGCGTCAGATACGCAGTATTTT.

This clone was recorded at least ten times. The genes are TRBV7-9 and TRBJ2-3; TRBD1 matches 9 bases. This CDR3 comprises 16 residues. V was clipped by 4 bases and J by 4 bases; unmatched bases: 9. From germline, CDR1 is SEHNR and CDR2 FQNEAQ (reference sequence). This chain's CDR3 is CASSSSDRGAADTQYF. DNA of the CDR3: TGTGCCAGCAGCTCTTCGGACAGGGGAGCAGCAGATACGCAGTATTTT.

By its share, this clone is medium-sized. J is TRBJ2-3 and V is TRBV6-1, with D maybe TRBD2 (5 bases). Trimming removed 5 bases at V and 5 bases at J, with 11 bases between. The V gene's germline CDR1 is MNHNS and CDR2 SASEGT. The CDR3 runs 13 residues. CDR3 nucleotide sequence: TGTGCCAGCAGTACCCGGAGCGGAGATACGCAGTATTTT. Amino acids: CASSTRSGDTQYF.

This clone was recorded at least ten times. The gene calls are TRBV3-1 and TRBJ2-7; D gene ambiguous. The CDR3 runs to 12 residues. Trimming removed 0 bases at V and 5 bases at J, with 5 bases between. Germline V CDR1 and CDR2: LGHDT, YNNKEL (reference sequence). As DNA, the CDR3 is TGTGCCAGCAGCCAAGATCTCCACGAGCAGTACTTC. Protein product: CASSQDLHEQYF.

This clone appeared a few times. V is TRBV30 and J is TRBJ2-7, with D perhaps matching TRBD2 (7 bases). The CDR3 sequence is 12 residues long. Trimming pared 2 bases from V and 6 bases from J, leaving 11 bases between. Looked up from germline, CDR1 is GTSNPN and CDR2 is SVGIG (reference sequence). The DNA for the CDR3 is TGTGCCTGGAGTACCCGGGGGGCCGAGCAGTACGTC. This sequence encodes CAWSTRGAEQYV.

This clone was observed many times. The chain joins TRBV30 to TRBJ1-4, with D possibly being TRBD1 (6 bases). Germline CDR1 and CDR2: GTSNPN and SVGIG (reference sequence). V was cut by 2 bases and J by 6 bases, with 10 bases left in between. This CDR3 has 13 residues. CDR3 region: CAWSTGTHEKLFF. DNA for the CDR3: TGTGCCTGGAGTACCGGGACACATGAAAAACTGTTTTTT.

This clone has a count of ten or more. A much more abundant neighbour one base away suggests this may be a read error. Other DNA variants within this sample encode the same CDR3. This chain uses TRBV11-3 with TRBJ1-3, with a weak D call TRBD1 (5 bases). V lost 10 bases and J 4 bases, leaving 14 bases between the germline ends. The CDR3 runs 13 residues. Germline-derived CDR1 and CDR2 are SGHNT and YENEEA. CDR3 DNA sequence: TGTGCCAAGAACGGGGACTCCGGAAACACCATATATTTT. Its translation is CAKNGDSGNTIYF.

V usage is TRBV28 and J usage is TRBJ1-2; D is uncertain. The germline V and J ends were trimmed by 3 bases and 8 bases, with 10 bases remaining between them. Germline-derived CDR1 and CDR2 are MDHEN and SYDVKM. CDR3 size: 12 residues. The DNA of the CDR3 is TGTGCCAGCAGTTTGAACGTCGGGGGCTACACCTTC. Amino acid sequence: CASSLNVGGYTF.

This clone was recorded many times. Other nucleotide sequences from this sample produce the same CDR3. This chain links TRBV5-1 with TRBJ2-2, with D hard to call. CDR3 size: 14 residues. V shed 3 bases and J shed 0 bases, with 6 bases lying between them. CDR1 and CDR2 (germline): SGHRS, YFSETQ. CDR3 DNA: TGCGCCAGCAGCTCCGGCGCGAACACCGGGGAGCTGTTTTTT. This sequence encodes CASSSGANTGELFF.

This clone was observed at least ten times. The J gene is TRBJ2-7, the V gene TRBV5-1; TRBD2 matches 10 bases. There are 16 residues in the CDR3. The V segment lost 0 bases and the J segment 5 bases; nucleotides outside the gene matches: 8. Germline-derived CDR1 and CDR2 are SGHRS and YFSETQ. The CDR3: CASSLEASGGMDEQYF. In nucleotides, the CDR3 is TGCGCCAGCAGCTTGGAGGCTAGCGGGGGAATGGACGAGCAGTACTTC.

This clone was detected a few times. For the CDR3, the DNA is TGCAGTGACTCACTACTAGAGGGAGCCTCCTACGAGCAGTACTTC. Translated: CSDSLLEGASYEQYF. The rearrangement joins TRBV20-1 to TRBJ2-7; a weak D match, TRBD2 (5 bases). Germline V lookup: CDR1 DFQATT, CDR2 SNEGSKA (reference sequence). The germline V and J ends were trimmed by 7 bases and 0 bases, with 19 bases remaining between them. CDR3 length: 15 amino acids.

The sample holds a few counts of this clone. The DNA for the CDR3 is TGTGCCACCAGTGACTACAGGGACTATGGCTACACCTTC. It encodes CATSDYRDYGYTF. The rearrangement uses TRBV24-1 and TRBJ1-2; tentative D call: TRBD1 (6 bases). Germline CDR1 reads KGHDR; CDR2 reads SFDVKD. Trimming took off 4 bases at V and 3 bases at J, with 8 bases between the two ends. The CDR3 contains 13 residues.

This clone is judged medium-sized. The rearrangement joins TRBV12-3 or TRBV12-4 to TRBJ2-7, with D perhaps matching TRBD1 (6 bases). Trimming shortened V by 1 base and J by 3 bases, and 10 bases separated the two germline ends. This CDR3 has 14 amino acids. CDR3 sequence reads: CASSLDREFYEQYF. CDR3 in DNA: TGTGCCAGCAGTTTAGACAGGGAGTTCTACGAGCAGTACTTC.